Listed here are 23 T cell receptor beta chains from one sample, sequenced in a study of blood T cells in healthy people across ages. The use of a sample-barcoded 5' primer and a J-beta primer mix characterized a second PCR of about 7 to 12 cycles. TCRdb ran MiXCR on the 5' RACE reads and lists one entry per CDR3 protein. The sample contains roughly 700,000 distinct CDR3 sequences, around 49% of which appear only once. The sequencing sample was made of blood. Receptor source: a woman between 55 and 75 years old in good health.

The chain is built from TRBV4-3 and TRBJ2-7; possibly TRBD1 or TRBD2 for D (5 bases each). The germline CDR1 and CDR2 sequences are LGHNA and YSLEER. The CDR3 length is 14 residues. Between the trimmed V and J ends, which lost 4 bases and 4 bases, there was a span of 14 bases. Here the CDR3 reads CASSPGHIGYEQYF. The CDR3 DNA is TGCGCCAGCAGCCCGGGGCATATCGGTTACGAGCAGTACTTC.

This rearrangement joins TRBV20-1 to TRBJ2-1; D ambiguous. Trimming pared 3 bases from V and 2 bases from J, leaving 14 bases between. Germline V gene data show CDR1 as DFQATT and CDR2 as SNEGSKA (reference sequence). The CDR3 is 15 amino acids. This chain's CDR3 is CSARARADAYNEQFF. The CDR3 nucleotides are TGCAGTGCTAGGGCCCGGGCGGACGCCTACAATGAGCAGTTCTTC.

This clonotype was recorded only once. V usage is TRBV5-4 and J usage is TRBJ2-7, with 7 bases fitting TRBD1. The V gene end was trimmed by 4 bases and the J gene end by 12 bases; junction bases not matched to a gene: 19. Germline assignment: CDR1 SGHNT and CDR2 YYREEE (reference sequence). The CDR3 runs to 15 residues. The CDR3 bases are TGTGCCAGCAGCCGACCACAGGGGAGTATCGAGACCCGGTACTTC. Translation gives CASSRPQGSIETRYF.

The chain employs TRBV7-9 and TRBJ1-1; 7 nucleotides agree with TRBD1. With V trimmed by 2 bases and J by 0 bases, 6 bases remained unmatched. The CDR3 length is 16 residues. Germline V gives CDR1 SEHNR, CDR2 FQNEAQ (reference sequence). The CDR3 spells CASSLPRDSMNTEAFF. The CDR3 bases are TGTGCCAGCAGCTTACCCCGGGACAGCATGAACACTGAAGCTTTCTTT.

The chain joins TRBV6-5 to TRBJ2-3; maybe TRBD2 (6 bases). The V gene's germline CDR1 is MNHEY and CDR2 SVGAGI. The CDR3 loop spans 13 amino acids. Trimming shortened V by 2 bases and J by 6 bases, and 9 bases separated the two germline ends. The CDR3 coding sequence is TGTGCCAGCAGTTACGGGGGGATCGATACGCAGTATTTT. Translated: CASSYGGIDTQYF.

This clonotype was found a few times. The V gene is TRBV20-1, the J gene TRBJ2-3; TRBD2 is a possible D gene (6 bases). V dropped 1 base and J dropped 3 bases, with 11 bases sitting between them. CDR1 DFQATT and CDR2 SNEGSKA come from the germline V gene (reference sequence). This CDR3 is built from 14 residues. CDR3 DNA: TGCAGTGCTAGAGGCGGGGTAGCGACAGATACGCAGTATTTT. This sequence encodes CSARGGVATDTQYF.

V gene TRBV6-6 combines with J gene TRBJ1-1, with TRBD1 as a possible D gene (5 bases). Trimming took off 2 bases at V and 7 bases at J, with 11 bases between the two ends. The CDR3 loop spans 13 amino acids. CDR1 is MNHNY and CDR2 is SVGAGI in the germline V gene (reference sequence). The CDR3 DNA reads as TGTGCCAGCAGTTACGGGACGATTGGTGAAGCTTTCTTT. It encodes CASSYGTIGEAFF.

Notes on this clonotype: One junction end does not reproduce the germline sequence, and a read error may be involved. The gene calls are TRBV15 and TRBJ2-7; D uncertain. Germline-derived CDR1 and CDR2 are LNHNV and YYDKDF (reference sequence). This CDR3 comprises 15 residues. The CDR3 loop reads CAASRGTVAGYEQYF. In DNA, the CDR3 is TGTGCCGCCAGCAGAGGTACGGTCGCCGGCTACGAGCAGTACTTC.

As regards this clonotype: A much larger clone differs by one base, so this may be a read error. The V gene is TRBV25-1, the J gene TRBJ2-5; D possibly corresponds to TRBD1 (6 bases). This CDR3 is 13 amino acids long. Germline values: CDR1 MGHDK, CDR2 SYGVNS. The CDR3 region has the DNA TGTGCCGGCAGTGAATATGGGGGCGAGACCCAGTACTTC. It is translated as CAGSEYGGETQYF.

The rearrangement uses TRBV6-5 and TRBJ2-5; 10 nucleotides align to TRBD2. Germline CDR1 reads MNHEY; CDR2 reads SVGAGI. CDR3 length equals 17 residues. Trimming cost V 0 bases and J 11 bases; bases outside gene matches: 15. DNA for the CDR3: TGTGCCAGCAGTTACTCGAGTACTAGCGGGACCAACAATGAGCAGTACTTC. Protein sequence: CASSYSSTSGTNNEQYF.

This chain links TRBV20-1 with TRBJ1-1; D is undetermined. The V end was cut by 3 bases, the J end by 0 bases, with 5 bases between. Germline V gene lookup returns CDR1 DFQATT and CDR2 SNEGSKA (reference sequence). The CDR3 spans 12 residues. The CDR3 DNA sequence: TGCAGTGCTAGGCGGATGAACACTGAAGCTTTCTTT. Translated: CSARRMNTEAFF.

This chain uses TRBV20-1 with TRBJ2-1; TRBD2 aligns across 12 bases. The CDR3 contains 14 residues. Germline lookup yields CDR1 DFQATT and CDR2 SNEGSKA (reference sequence). The V and J ends lost 5 bases and 12 bases, in that order; junction bases with no gene match: 11. CDR3 nucleotide sequence: TGCAGTGCTGTCCGGACTAGCGGGGAGGGGGGGCAGTTCTTC. This codes for CSAVRTSGEGGQFF.

The chain couples TRBV20-1 to TRBJ2-5, with TRBD1 as a possible D gene (5 bases). The CDR3 is made up of 15 amino acids. The germline gives CDR1 DFQATT, CDR2 SNEGSKA (reference sequence). Trimming took 2 bases from V and 5 from J, leaving 18 bases between them. CDR3 residues: CSARTGGDFRETQYF. The DNA of the CDR3 is TGCAGTGCTAGAACAGGCGGAGACTTTCGGGAGACCCAGTACTTC.

V and J are TRBV19 and TRBJ2-1; possible D gene TRBD1, 6 bases. V lost 9 bases and J lost 9, with 15 bases in between. From germline, CDR1 is LNHDA and CDR2 SQIVND (reference sequence). This CDR3 is 12 amino acids long. The CDR3, as DNA: TGTGCCAGCCGACAGGTTAGGGGTGAGCAGTTCTTC. It specifies CASRQVRGEQFF. The whole variable domain, filled in from reference TRBV19 and TRBJ2-1, reads DGGITQSPKYLFRKEGQNVTLSCEQNLNHDAMYWYRQDPGQGLRLIYYSQIVNDFQKGDIAEGYSVSREKKESFPLTVTSAQKNPTAFYLCASRQVRGEQFFGPGTRLTVL.

This clonotype came up once. The chain joins TRBV2 to TRBJ2-7; maybe TRBD2 (5 bases). Germline CDR1 is SNHLY and CDR2 is FYNNEI. The CDR3 contains 13 residues. V lost 4 bases and J 6 bases, leaving 13 bases between the germline ends. Here the CDR3 DNA reads TGTGCCAGCAGTGTAGAAATAGGGAGCGAGCAGTACTTC. Translation gives CASSVEIGSEQYF.

The V gene is TRBV19, the J gene TRBJ2-5; no definite D call. The CDR3 totals 14 residues. Germline V gene sequence: CDR1 LNHDA, CDR2 SQIVND (reference sequence). V was trimmed by 2 bases and J by 2 bases, leaving 9 bases between them. The CDR3 coding sequence is TGTGCCAGTAGTATAACCTATAATCAAGAGACCCAGTACTTC. Translating it yields CASSITYNQETQYF.

This chain links TRBV3-1 with TRBJ2-7; a possible D gene is TRBD2 (6 bases). The CDR3 spans 14 residues. Germline CDR1 reads LGHDT; CDR2 reads YNNKEL (reference sequence). V shed 5 bases and J shed 4 bases, with 15 bases lying between them. This CDR3 reads CASSYGTSIYEQYF. The CDR3 DNA sequence: TGTGCCAGCAGCTACGGGACTTCTATTTACGAGCAGTACTTC.

This sequence joins TRBV2 and TRBJ1-5; D gene ambiguous. V shed 10 bases and J shed 4 bases, with 17 bases lying between them. Germline V CDR1 and CDR2: SNHLY, FYNNEI. The CDR3 has 14 residues. The CDR3 DNA is TGTGCCACCCGCGGTCCGTCGATAAATCAGCCCCAGCATTTT. It specifies CATRGPSINQPQHF.

V is TRBV15 and J is TRBJ2-4, with TRBD2 as a possible D gene (5 bases). Germline loops: CDR1 LNHNV, CDR2 YYDKDF (reference sequence). With 5 bases removed from V and 4 bases from J, the gap between germline ends came to 12 bases. The CDR3 has 14 residues. CDR3 DNA: TGTGCCACCAGCGGATGGACGGGGAAAAACATTCAGTACTTC. Its protein is CATSGWTGKNIQYF. The full variable domain, completed using reference TRBV15 and TRBJ2-4, is DAMVIQNPRYQVTQFGKPVTLSCSQTLNHNVMYWYQQKSSQAPKLLFHYYDKDFNNEADTPDNFQSRRPNTSFCFLDIRSPGLGDTAMYLCATSGWTGKNIQYFGAGTRLSVL.

This clonotype turned up a few times. The chain is built from TRBV20-1 and TRBJ2-7; unclear D gene. This CDR3 is built from 13 residues. V was clipped by 6 bases and J by 6 bases, with 18 bases between them. CDR1 is DFQATT and CDR2 is SNEGSKA in the germline V gene (reference sequence). The CDR3 region is CSASPGLWIEQYF. As DNA, the CDR3 is TGCAGTGCAAGCCCGGGCCTCTGGATCGAGCAGTACTTC.

This chain's CDR3 is CSGRGGVGEKLFF. In nucleotides, the CDR3 is TGCAGTGGAAGGGGGGGCGTCGGTGAAAAACTGTTTTTT. The genes are TRBV20-1 and TRBJ1-4; a possible D gene is TRBD1 (6 bases). This CDR3 is 13 amino acids long. The V end was cut by 7 bases, the J end by 7 bases, with 16 bases between. Germline V CDR1 and CDR2: DFQATT, SNEGSKA (reference sequence).

The genes are TRBV20-1 and TRBJ2-1; 11 bases match TRBD1. The CDR3 is 18 residues long. Germline trimming cut 3 bases from V and 7 bases from J; bases unmatched to any gene: 17. Germline V lookup: CDR1 DFQATT, CDR2 SNEGSKA (reference sequence). The CDR3, as DNA: TGCAGTGCTAGGAGGACAGGGGGCGGATCCCCCGATAGGAATGAGCAGTTCTTC. This encodes CSARRTGGGSPDRNEQFF.

There are a few counts of this clonotype. The chain links TRBV21-1 to TRBJ2-2; the D call TRBD2 from the table was never checked on the DNA. TRBV21-1 is a listed pseudogene. This CDR3 has 18 residues. CDR3 DNA: TGTGCCAGCAGCAAGGTCGGGACTAGCGGGAACAACACCGGGGAGCTGTTTTTT. This sequence encodes CASSKVGTSGNNTGELFF.